The next 9 T cell receptor beta chains were all read from a single sample in a study of OX40 agonist ivuxolimab in advanced cancers. The library relied on the immunoSEQ multiplex PCR assay. TCRdb's version of the immuneACCESS table is confined to in-frame rearrangements and falls short of the full clone set. An unresolved V gene accounts for under half of the shortfall where checked; the remainder is of unknown origin. The sample data list 70,000 or so clones, and approximately 82% of these were observed just once. Around 1.1% of the sample belongs to the ten largest clones. The source material was CD4+ or CD8+ T cells sorted from blood, sampled in a trial of the OX40 agonist ivuxolimab. The receptor set was obtained from an adult with an advanced solid tumor such as melanoma, head and neck, liver or kidney cancer.

V and J are TRBV9 and TRBJ1-4; 9 bases fit TRBD1. V dropped 3 bases and J dropped 5; count of bases not matched to a gene: 2. The CDR3 contains 14 residues. Germline assignment: CDR1 SGDLS and CDR2 YYNGEE. The CDR3 region is CASSGQGGNEKLFF. The CDR3 DNA is TGTGCCAGCAGCGGACAGGGGGGGAATGAAAAACTGTTTTTT.

The genes are TRBV6-1 and TRBJ2-2; 7 nucleotides align to TRBD1. This CDR3 spans 12 amino acids. Germline CDR1 reads MNHNS; CDR2 reads SASEGT. V was pared by 8 bases and J by 9 bases, with 6 bases of the junction left unmatched. This CDR3 is CASVGQSWELFF. The CDR3, as DNA: TGTGCCAGCGTGGGACAGAGCTGGGAGCTGTTTTTT.

The gene calls are TRBV5-1 and TRBJ1-5, with D perhaps matching TRBD1 (5 bases). The CDR3 is 13 residues long. Looked up from germline, CDR1 is SGHRS and CDR2 is YFSETQ. Trimming took 0 bases from V and 15 from J, leaving 16 bases between them. The CDR3 nucleotides read TGCGCCAGCAGCTTGGAGATAGGGGCCTACCGGCATTTT. This gives the protein CASSLEIGAYRHF.

The V gene is TRBV7-7, the J gene TRBJ2-3; tentatively, D is TRBD2 (7 bases). Trimming took off 5 bases at V and 3 bases at J, with 15 bases between the two ends. Germline CDR1 reads SSHAT; CDR2 reads FNYEAQ (reference sequence). CDR3 length: 15 amino acids. This CDR3 reads CASSPGRGRTDTQYF. CDR3 nucleotide sequence: TGTGCCAGCAGCCCTGGGCGGGGGCGAACAGATACGCAGTATTTT.

The gene calls are TRBV6-4 and TRBJ1-1; D is unresolved. Germline V lookup: CDR1 MRHNA, CDR2 SNTAGT. The CDR3 totals 13 residues. V dropped 5 bases and J dropped 0 bases, with 7 bases sitting between them. In nucleotides, the CDR3 is TGTGCCAGCAGTAGTGAACTGAACACTGAAGCTTTCTTT. Protein sequence: CASSSELNTEAFF.

The J gene is TRBJ1-1, the V gene TRBV11-3; D unclear. Germline V CDR1 and CDR2: SGHNT, YENEEA. Trimming left V 0 bases short and J 5 bases short, with 10 bases between. The CDR3 extends over 14 amino acids. The CDR3 nucleotides read TGTGCCAGCAGCTTAGAGGGGAGAAGAACTGAAGCTTTCTTT. It encodes CASSLEGRRTEAFF.

This clone was picked up a small number of times. This rearrangement joins TRBV14 to TRBJ1-6; D is unclear. Germline V gives CDR1 SGHDN, CDR2 FVKESK. The V end lost 0 bases, the J end lost 9 bases, and 6 bases lay between the germline ends. CDR3 size: 13 residues. CDR3 bases: TGTGCCAGCAGCCAAGAAACAGCTTCACCCCTCCACTTT. Residues: CASSQETASPLHF. Filled out from reference TRBV14 and TRBJ1-6, the complete variable domain reads EAGVTQFPSHSVIEKGQTVTLRCDPISGHDNLYWYRRVMGKEIKFLLHFVKESKQDESGMPNNRFLAERTGGTYSTLKVQPAELEDSGVYFCASSQETASPLHFGNGTRLTVT.

CDR3 protein: CASGDRGSTDTQYF. The CDR3 DNA is TGTGCCAGCGGTGACAGGGGGAGCACAGATACGCAGTATTTT. V is TRBV19 and J is TRBJ2-3, with 9 bases identical to TRBD1. Germline assignment: CDR1 LNHDA and CDR2 SQIVND (reference sequence). The CDR3 spans 14 residues. V shed 9 bases, J shed 0 bases, and the junction held 4 bases outside the gene matches.

The CDR3 nucleotides read TGCGCCAGCAGCTGGAGACCCGGGGCCAACGTCCTGACTTTC. This gives the protein CASSWRPGANVLTF. The chain recombines TRBV5-1 with TRBJ2-6; unclear D gene. Germline V lookup: CDR1 SGHRS, CDR2 YFSETQ. The germline V and J ends were trimmed by 3 bases and 4 bases, with 8 bases remaining between them. The CDR3 extends over 14 amino acids.